The 27 T cell receptor beta chains given below trace back to one sample, sequenced in a study of OX40 agonist ivuxolimab in advanced cancers. The protocol was immunoSEQ multiplex PCR, while the TCRdb copy is restricted to in-frame clones and leaves out a portion. The table has just under 65,000 clones, about 90% seen once. Here the sequenced sample was CD4+ or CD8+ T cells sorted from blood, taken in a trial of the OX40 agonist ivuxolimab. The receptors derive from an adult with an advanced solid tumor such as melanoma, head and neck, liver or kidney cancer.

About this clone: At one end, the junction sequence differs from germline, possibly due to a read error. This chain uses TRBV14 with TRBJ1-1; no clear D. The CDR3 sequence is 12 residues long. Germline V lookup: CDR1 SGHDN, CDR2 FVKESK. CDR3 coding DNA: TGTGTCAGCAGCCGCCGCGACACTGAAGCTTTCTTT. Encoded protein: CVSSRRDTEAFF. Combining the CDR3 with reference TRBV14 and TRBJ1-1 gives the whole variable domain EAGVTQFPSHSVIEKGQTVTLRCDPISGHDNLYWYRRVMGKEIKFLLHFVKESKQDESGMPNNRFLAERTGGTYSTLKVQPAELEDSGVYFCVSSRRDTEAFFGQGTRLTVV.

The J gene is TRBJ2-2, the V gene TRBV2; tentatively, D is TRBD1 (5 bases). This CDR3 is built from 14 residues. The V gene lost 2 bases and the J gene lost 1 base, with 5 bases spanning the gap. Per the germline V gene, CDR1 is SNHLY and CDR2 is FYNNEI. Written as DNA, the CDR3 is TGTGCCAGCAGTGAACAGGGGAACACCGGGGAGCTGTTTTTT. This codes for CASSEQGNTGELFF.

The V and J genes are TRBV29-1 and TRBJ2-2, with D tentatively TRBD2 (5 bases). CDR3 length: 14 residues. Trimming removed 6 bases from V and 0 bases from J, with 11 bases in between. Looked up from germline, CDR1 is SQVTM and CDR2 is ANQGSEA. In DNA form, the CDR3 reads TGCAGCGTCCCCGGGATCGCGAACACCGGGGAGCTGTTTTTT. It specifies CSVPGIANTGELFF.

The J gene is TRBJ2-7, the V gene TRBV28, with D perhaps matching TRBD2 (5 bases). Germline V gene lookup returns CDR1 MDHEN and CDR2 SYDVKM. The CDR3 is 13 amino acids. Trimming stripped 3 bases from V and 2 bases from J, with 8 bases between. For the CDR3, the DNA is TGTGCCAGCAGTTTTTCGGGAACCTACGAGCAGTACTTC. This encodes CASSFSGTYEQYF.

The CDR3 coding sequence is TGTGCCAGCAGCCAAGCTTTCCTAGCAGCGCAGTACTTC. Protein product: CASSQAFLAAQYF. The chain joins TRBV14 to TRBJ2-7, with D perhaps matching TRBD2 (5 bases). Between the trimmed V and J ends, which lost 1 base and 9 bases, there was a span of 13 bases. The CDR3 runs to 13 residues. CDR1 is SGHDN, CDR2 FVKESK, per germline.

This sequence joins TRBV27 and TRBJ2-5; weak D call: TRBD1 (5 bases). CDR3 size: 14 residues. Germline V gene lookup returns CDR1 MNHEY and CDR2 SMNVEV (reference sequence). Trimming took off 8 bases at V and 5 bases at J, with 18 bases between the two ends. CDR3 sequence (DNA): TGTGCCAGCTCCCGCCCAGGGCGGCTGGAGACCCAGTACTTC. It yields the protein CASSRPGRLETQYF.

This clone was seen only once. The CDR3 DNA reads TGTGCCAGCAGTGAAAGCGGGACTGGGGGCTACACCTTC. Translating it yields CASSESGTGGYTF. This rearrangement joins TRBV6-1 to TRBJ1-2; D may be TRBD1 (5 bases). The CDR3 extends over 13 amino acids. Germline V gene lookup returns CDR1 MNHNS and CDR2 SASEGT. V dropped 2 bases and J dropped 8 bases, with 12 bases sitting between them.

This clone was found once. The chain couples TRBV5-1 to TRBJ2-5; D gene uncertain. V shed 2 bases and J shed 5 bases, with 10 bases lying between them. The CDR3 extends over 13 amino acids. Germline-derived CDR1 and CDR2 are SGHRS and YFSETQ. DNA of the CDR3: TGCGCCAGCAGCTTTAATAGCAGGGAGACCCAGTACTTC. Translated, it gives CASSFNSRETQYF.

The chain carries TRBV30 and TRBJ2-4; possible D gene TRBD2, 6 bases. V gave up 0 bases and J gave up 0 bases, with 9 bases separating them. The CDR3 spans 15 residues. In germline, CDR1 is GTSNPN, CDR2 SVGIG (reference sequence). The CDR3 is CAWSVRDLAKNIQYF. In nucleotides, the CDR3 is TGTGCCTGGAGTGTCCGGGACTTAGCCAAAAACATTCAGTACTTC.

A single count supports this clone. The rearrangement links TRBV6-5 to TRBJ2-2; D perhaps matches TRBD2 (6 bases). Trimming shortened V by 10 bases and J by 5 bases, and 14 bases separated the two germline ends. This CDR3 contains 13 residues. Germline V gene sequence: CDR1 MNHEY, CDR2 SVGAGI. The CDR3 DNA reads as TGTGCCACCCGCCCCCGGGGGACCGGGGAGCTGTTTTTT. It is translated as CATRPRGTGELFF.

J is TRBJ2-5 and V is TRBV18; TRBD2 is a possible D gene (7 bases). Germline-derived CDR1 and CDR2 are KGHSH and LQKENI. Between the trimmed V and J ends, which lost 6 bases and 1 base, there was a span of 18 bases. The CDR3 sequence is 16 residues long. Here the CDR3 reads CASSSGGRGAQETQYF. The CDR3 DNA reads TGTGCCAGCTCCTCCGGGGGGCGAGGGGCCCAAGAGACCCAGTACTTC.

This sequence joins TRBV18 and TRBJ2-7; 7 bases match TRBD1. The junction had 11 bases not matched to a gene; V was cut back by 8 bases and J by 7 bases. Germline CDR1 reads KGHSH; CDR2 reads LQKENI. This CDR3 contains 13 residues. CDR3 in amino acids: CASGTDRRVEQYF. In DNA, the CDR3 is TGTGCCAGCGGGACAGACAGACGTGTAGAGCAGTACTTC.

The V call is TRBV29-1, the J call TRBJ2-7; the D is unclear. Germline CDR1 and CDR2: SQVTM and ANQGSEA. The CDR3 consists of 12 residues. V dropped 7 bases and J dropped 1 base, with 11 bases sitting between them. CDR3 nucleotide sequence: TGCAGCGCCCTAAGAGGATCCTACGAGCAGTACTTC. As protein: CSALRGSYEQYF.

V is TRBV29-1 and J is TRBJ2-3, with 8 nucleotides matching TRBD1. Germline lookup yields CDR1 SQVTM and CDR2 ANQGSEA. V trimming: 3 bases; J trimming: 0 bases; junction bases outside the gene matches: 11. This CDR3 spans 17 amino acids. The CDR3, as DNA: TGCAGCGTTGAGGGGTCCAGGGACAGGCTCAGCACAGATACGCAGTATTTT. Protein sequence: CSVEGSRDRLSTDTQYF.

CDR3 loop: CASSWGLGETQYF. The CDR3, as DNA: TGTGCCAGCAGTTGGGGGCTCGGGGAGACCCAGTACTTC. The rearrangement links TRBV5-8 to TRBJ2-5, with D maybe TRBD1 (6 bases). This CDR3 is built from 13 residues. Germline assignment: CDR1 SGHTS and CDR2 YDEGEE. Trimming pared 5 bases from V and 5 bases from J, leaving 13 bases between.

This clone was seen a handful of times. The same CDR3 arises from other DNA sequences in this sample as well. The CDR3 spells CASSQGQGKETQYF. The DNA of the CDR3 is TGTGCCAGCAGCCAAGGCCAGGGAAAAGAGACCCAGTACTTC. This chain connects TRBV4-2 to TRBJ2-5; tentative D call: TRBD1 (5 bases). Trimming took 1 base from V and 3 from J, leaving 9 bases between them. There are 14 residues in the CDR3. Germline V CDR1 and CDR2: LGHNA, YNFKEQ.

V is TRBV2 and J is TRBJ2-5; TRBD1 matches 10 bases. V trimming: 6 bases; J trimming: 5 bases; junction bases outside the gene matches: 3. This CDR3 is 13 amino acids long. CDR1 is SNHLY and CDR2 is FYNNEI in the germline V gene. CDR3 loop: CASSVDRGETQYF. The DNA of the CDR3 is TGTGCCAGCAGCGTGGACAGGGGGGAGACCCAGTACTTC. Full variable domain (missing parts from reference TRBV2 and TRBJ2-5): EPEVTQTPSHQVTQMGQEVILRCVPISNHLYFYWYRQILGQKVEFLVSFYNNEISEKSEIFDDQFSVERPDGSNFTLKIRSTKLEDSAMYFCASSVDRGETQYFGPGTRLLVL.

The rearrangement links TRBV28 to TRBJ1-1; D not certain. Between the trimmed V and J ends, which lost 5 bases and 1 base, there was a span of 11 bases. The CDR3 runs 14 residues. Per the germline V gene, CDR1 is MDHEN and CDR2 is SYDVKM. Here the CDR3 reads CASSNPGRNTEAFF. The CDR3 bases are TGTGCCAGCAGTAATCCCGGGAGGAACACTGAAGCTTTCTTT.

The V call is TRBV18, the J call TRBJ2-3, with 8 bases identical to TRBD2. From germline, CDR1 is KGHSH and CDR2 LQKENI. V dropped 3 bases and J dropped 3; count of bases not matched to a gene: 8. The CDR3 sequence is 16 residues long. The CDR3 DNA is TGTGCCAGCTCACCCTCCATGATAGCGGGAACAGATACGCAGTATTTT. Translating it yields CASSPSMIAGTDTQYF.

This clone was recorded only once. The V gene is TRBV5-1, the J gene TRBJ1-1; D uncertain. V lost 0 bases and J 5 bases, leaving 17 bases between the germline ends. Germline CDR1 SGHRS, CDR2 YFSETQ. This CDR3 contains 16 residues. CDR3 in amino acids: CASSLAGRLGETEAFF. CDR3 in DNA: TGCGCCAGCAGCTTGGCGGGCAGGTTGGGAGAAACTGAAGCTTTCTTT.

This CDR3 is CASSRQGIYEQYF. Written as DNA, the CDR3 is TGTGCCAGCAGCAGACAGGGGATCTACGAGCAGTACTTC. V gene TRBV5-4 combines with J gene TRBJ2-7, with 8 bases identical to TRBD1. This CDR3 has 13 amino acids. Looked up from germline, CDR1 is SGHNT and CDR2 is YYREEE (reference sequence). V trimming: 4 bases; J trimming: 3 bases; junction bases outside the gene matches: 3. Supplemented by reference TRBV5-4 and TRBJ2-7, the full variable domain reads ETGVTQSPTHLIKTRGQQVTLRCSSQSGHNTVSWYQQALGQGPQFIFQYYREEENGRGNFPPRFSGLQFPNYSSELNVNALELDDSALYLCASSRQGIYEQYFGPGTRLTVT.

V usage is TRBV6-5 and J usage is TRBJ2-3, with no clear D. The CDR3 runs to 11 residues. Looked up from germline, CDR1 is MNHEY and CDR2 is SVGAGI. Trimming removed 7 bases at V and 1 base at J, with 3 bases between. CDR3 protein: CASKGTDTQYF. CDR3 coding DNA: TGTGCCAGCAAGGGCACAGATACGCAGTATTTT.

V gene TRBV5-4 combines with J gene TRBJ1-1; possible D gene TRBD1, 5 bases. V lost 2 bases and J lost 0, with 17 bases in between. Germline CDR1 is SGHNT and CDR2 is YYREEE (reference sequence). This CDR3 comprises 17 residues. The CDR3 bases are TGTGCCAGCAGCTTCCCCCGGGACGACCGAATGAACACTGAAGCTTTCTTT. Encoded protein: CASSFPRDDRMNTEAFF.

The gene calls are TRBV28 and TRBJ2-7, with a tentative D call TRBD2 (6 bases). The CDR3 has 14 amino acids. Germline loops: CDR1 MDHEN, CDR2 SYDVKM. Trimming left V 4 bases short and J 9 bases short, with 19 bases between. CDR3 protein: CASSSGTRAGGQYF. Here the CDR3 DNA reads TGTGCCAGCAGTTCGGGGACTCGCGCTGGGGGGCAGTACTTC.

This clone was observed a handful of times. The chain combines TRBV6-6 with TRBJ2-2, with a tentative D call TRBD1 (6 bases). V was pared by 9 bases and J by 5 bases, with 13 bases between. The CDR3 length is 13 residues. CDR1 and CDR2 from the germline V gene are MNHNY and SVGAGI (reference sequence). CDR3 in DNA: TGTGCCAGTGCTTGGACAGCGACCGGGGAGCTGTTTTTT. Encoded protein: CASAWTATGELFF.

The rearrangement uses TRBV19 and TRBJ2-1; D may be TRBD1 or TRBD2 (5 bases each). CDR3 length equals 14 residues. V lost 9 bases to trimming and J lost 4 bases, with 16 bases between them. The germline CDR1 and CDR2 sequences are LNHDA and SQIVND (reference sequence). CDR3 DNA sequence: TGTGCCAGGATTACGGGACGGCCTTACAATGAGCAGTTCTTC. This translates into CARITGRPYNEQFF.

The V gene is TRBV5-1, the J gene TRBJ2-5; 7 bases are shared with TRBD1. The better agreement between TRBJ2-7 and the DNA end casts doubt on the J call. The CDR3 contains 15 residues. Germline V gene sequence: CDR1 SGHRS, CDR2 YFSETQ. Here the CDR3 DNA reads TGCGCCAGCAGCGCGACGGACAGGATCCCCTACGAGCAGTACTTC. It codes for CASSATDRIPYEQYF.